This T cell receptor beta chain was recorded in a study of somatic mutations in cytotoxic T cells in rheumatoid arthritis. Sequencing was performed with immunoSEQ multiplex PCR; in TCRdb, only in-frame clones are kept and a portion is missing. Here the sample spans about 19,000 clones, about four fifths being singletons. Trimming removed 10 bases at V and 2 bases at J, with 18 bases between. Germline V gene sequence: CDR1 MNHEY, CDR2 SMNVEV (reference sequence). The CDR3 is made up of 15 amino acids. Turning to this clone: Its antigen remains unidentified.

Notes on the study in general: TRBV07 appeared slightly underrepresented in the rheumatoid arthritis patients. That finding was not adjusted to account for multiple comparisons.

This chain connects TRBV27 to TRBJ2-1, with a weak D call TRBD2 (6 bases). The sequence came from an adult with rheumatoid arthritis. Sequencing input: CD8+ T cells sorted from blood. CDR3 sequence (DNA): TGTGCCACCATGGGGGGACTCACACCCTACAATGAGCAGTTCTTC. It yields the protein CATMGGLTPYNEQFF.